The source of this T cell receptor beta chain is a study of T cells in Graves' hyperthyroidism and ophthalmopathy. Findings and caveats of the study: Blood also carried most thyroid clonotypes expanded above 0.001. Ophthalmopathy was predicted by the model a median of roughly 6.6 months ahead of onset.

This clonotype was detected a few times. Its antigen is as yet unknown. The V gene lost 1 base and the J gene lost 0 bases, with 16 bases spanning the gap. The germline V gene has CDR1 SEHNR and CDR2 FQNEAQ (reference sequence). This CDR3 contains 17 residues. TCR beta CDR3 sequences were amplified from RNA transcripts. HTBI primers drove first-round RT-PCR of the TCR CDR3. MiXCR, run by TCRdb on the multiplex PCR reads, gives a single entry per CDR3 protein. The sample contains fewer than 550,000 distinct CDR3 sequences, roughly 14% of which appear only once. Absent ophthalmopathy progression within 18 months defined stable Graves' hyperthyroidism. Thyroid ultrasound and orbital computed tomography, with clinical symptoms and serum thyroxine and TRAb, informed diagnoses.

The material sequenced was blood. The V and J genes are TRBV7-9 and TRBJ2-7; D remains unclear. This clonotype originated in a young woman with Graves' hyperthyroidism. The CDR3 region has the DNA TGTGCCAGCAGCTTAGTACGGTTCGTCAGGAGCTCCTACGAGCAGTACTTC. It codes for CASSLVRFVRSSYEQYF.